These 14 T cell receptor beta chains were sequenced from one sample in a study of blood T cell repertoires in COVID-19 (dated by TCRdb to 2019 to 2021). The library came from the immunoSEQ multiplex PCR assay. What TCRdb holds here is the immuneACCESS table cut down to in-frame rearrangements. Part of the clones is not present; checked against another copy, under half of the missing clones reflect an unresolved V gene, and the others are unexplained. Here the sample has 200,000 to 250,000 clones; 80% occur a single time. The ten top clones hold roughly 12% of the sample. The sample comprised peripheral blood. The receptor source for this set is a human donor in a cohort sampled during active COVID-19.

The chain links TRBV25-1 to TRBJ2-1, with D uncertain. The germline V and J ends were trimmed by 5 bases and 9 bases, with 8 bases remaining between them. CDR1 MGHDK and CDR2 SYGVNS come from the germline V gene. The CDR3 consists of 11 residues. The CDR3 nucleotides are TGTGCCAGCAGTTCTACTTTTGAGCAGTTCTTC. This encodes CASSSTFEQFF. Full variable domain (remainder filled in from reference TRBV25-1 and TRBJ2-1): EADIYQTPRYLVIGTGKKITLECSQTMGHDKMYWYQQDPGMELHLIHYSYGVNSTEKGDLSSESTVSRIRTEHFPLTLESARPSHTSQYLCASSSTFEQFFGPGTRLTVL.

The rearrangement joins TRBV6-6 to TRBJ1-2, with 8 bases matching TRBD1. Germline V gene data show CDR1 as MNHNY and CDR2 as SVGAGI (reference sequence). V lost 4 bases and J lost 5; bases outside the gene matches: 9. CDR3 length: 15 amino acids. The CDR3 bases are TGTGCCAGCAGTTCCGGACAGGGAAGGACATATGGCTACACCTTC. The encoded protein is CASSSGQGRTYGYTF.

V usage is TRBV29-1 and J usage is TRBJ1-5; tentative D call: TRBD1 (6 bases). Trimming cost V 5 bases and J 4 bases, with 12 bases left between them. The CDR3 runs 13 residues. Germline-derived CDR1 and CDR2 are SQVTM and ANQGSEA. Here the CDR3 reads CSVSEQGNQPQHF. In DNA, the CDR3 is TGCAGCGTTTCCGAACAGGGTAATCAGCCCCAGCATTTT.

The rearrangement uses TRBV9 and TRBJ1-3; no firm D call. Germline V gene sequence: CDR1 SGDLS, CDR2 YYNGEE. V shed 4 bases and J shed 0 bases, with 14 bases lying between them. This CDR3 has 16 amino acids. The CDR3 DNA reads TGTGCCAGCAGCCCAAGACTGGAGAGCTCTGGAAACACCATATATTTT. Its protein is CASSPRLESSGNTIYF.

The CDR3 bases are TGTGCCAGCACCGTACAGGGAAGAGGAACTGAAGCTTTCTTT. Its translation is CASTVQGRGTEAFF. The chain uses TRBV25-1 and TRBJ1-1; D may be TRBD1 (6 bases). The CDR3 consists of 14 residues. Germline CDR1 and CDR2: MGHDK and SYGVNS. Trimming left V 7 bases short and J 5 bases short, with 17 bases between.

The chain is built from TRBV5-1 and TRBJ1-1; 8 bases are a match to TRBD1. Germline trimming cut 3 bases from V and 1 base from J; bases unmatched to any gene: 8. The CDR3 extends over 16 amino acids. The germline V gene encodes CDR1 SGHRS and CDR2 YFSETQ. The CDR3: CASSSGTGAGNTEAFF. The CDR3 bases are TGCGCCAGCAGCTCAGGGACAGGCGCAGGGAACACTGAAGCTTTCTTT.

This clone turned up a few times. V usage is TRBV6-5 and J usage is TRBJ2-7; TRBD1 matches at 7 bases. Per germline, CDR1 MNHEY and CDR2 SVGAGI. The V and J ends lost 8 bases and 6 bases, in that order; junction bases with no gene match: 4. The CDR3 sequence is 11 residues long. The CDR3 DNA sequence: TGTGCCAGCGCGAACAGGGGCGAGCAGTACTTC. Amino acid sequence: CASANRGEQYF.

V gene TRBV7-8 combines with J gene TRBJ1-6; 9 positions match TRBD1. This CDR3 has 16 amino acids. Germline V CDR1 and CDR2: SGHVS, FQNEAQ. V shed 7 bases and J 7 bases; nucleotides not matched to a gene: 11. The CDR3 region has the DNA TGTGCCAGCACCCGTCAGGTGACAGGGGGGAATTCACCCCTCCACTTT. This codes for CASTRQVTGGNSPLHF.

This chain connects TRBV6-5 to TRBJ1-1, with a possible D match to TRBD1 (6 bases). Germline lookup yields CDR1 MNHEY and CDR2 SVGAGI. Between the trimmed V and J ends, which lost 5 bases and 0 bases, there was a span of 13 bases. This CDR3 comprises 15 residues. CDR3 amino acids: CASSPAGQMNTEAFF. CDR3 sequence (DNA): TGTGCCAGCAGTCCGGCCGGACAGATGAACACTGAAGCTTTCTTT.

CDR3 bases: TGTGCCAGCAGCTTAGCTACCCCCCGTCAGGGGGCAACCTACGAGCAGTACTTC. This sequence encodes CASSLATPRQGATYEQYF. The V call is TRBV7-6, the J call TRBJ2-7, with TRBD1 matching 8 bases. The CDR3 sequence is 18 residues long. The V gene's germline CDR1 is SGHVS and CDR2 FNYEAQ. Trimming at V came to 0 bases and at J to 2 bases, leaving 12 bases not matched to a gene.

The CDR3 nucleotides are TGTGCCAGCAGCTTAGATGGCGGTAGCGGACCAATGTACGAGCAGTACTTC. This sequence encodes CASSLDGGSGPMYEQYF. V usage is TRBV7-2 and J usage is TRBJ2-7; D perhaps matches TRBD2 (6 bases). Germline loops: CDR1 SGHTA, CDR2 FQGNSA. V was pared by 1 base and J by 4 bases, with 20 bases between. The CDR3 has 17 amino acids. The full variable domain, rest sourced from reference TRBV7-2 and TRBJ2-7, is GAGVSQSPSNKVTEKGKDVELRCDPISGHTALYWYRQSLGQGLEFLIYFQGNSAPDKSGLPSDRFSAERTGGSVSTLTIQRTQQEDSAVYLCASSLDGGSGPMYEQYFGPGTRLTVT.

The CDR3 DNA sequence: TGCGCCAGCAGCTTGGCCACGATAGCGGGAGAGTACTACAATGAGCAGTTCTTC. It translates to CASSLATIAGEYYNEQFF. V and J are TRBV5-1 and TRBJ2-1; 9 bases fit TRBD2. V was clipped by 0 bases and J by 3 bases; unmatched bases: 10. The CDR3 totals 18 residues. The germline V gene encodes CDR1 SGHRS and CDR2 YFSETQ.

The V call is TRBV7-9, the J call TRBJ1-2; no firm D call. Germline V gene lookup returns CDR1 SEHNR and CDR2 FQNEAQ (reference sequence). V lost 0 bases and J lost 6, with 14 bases in between. The CDR3 is 15 amino acids. CDR3 amino acids: CASSLALSGGNGYTF. In DNA form, the CDR3 reads TGTGCCAGCAGCTTAGCCCTTAGTGGCGGGAATGGCTACACCTTC.

The rearrangement links TRBV11-2 to TRBJ2-1; D might be TRBD2 (5 bases). V was trimmed by 5 bases and J by 1 base, leaving 15 bases between them. Germline V gene sequence: CDR1 SGHAT, CDR2 FQNNGV. The CDR3 length is 16 residues. CDR3: CASSGGGSGSYNEQFF. CDR3 nucleotide sequence: TGTGCCAGCAGCGGAGGTGGGTCAGGATCCTACAATGAGCAGTTCTTC.